A single T cell receptor beta chain is shown here with its context. Its antigen is still unknown. This sample was taken from a study of blood T cells in healthy people across ages. A second about 7 to 11 cycle PCR used barcoded and J-beta primers. MiXCR, applied by TCRdb to the 5' RACE reads, yields one record per CDR3 protein. The sample yields roughly 1,500,000 distinct CDR3 sequences, 40% to 50% seen once. The CDR3 consists of 15 residues. Germline V lookup: CDR1 SGHTA, CDR2 FQGNSA. Deletions cut 0 bases from V and 3 bases from J, with 9 bases between. Study conclusions and caveats: The study found more naive CD4+ cells and higher diversity in long-lived than aged donors.

This sequence was found in a woman between 18 and 29 years old in good health. This sequence joins TRBV7-2 and TRBJ2-1, with unresolved D. The sample taken for sequencing was blood. The CDR3 region is CASSLATSIYNEQFF. In DNA form, the CDR3 reads TGTGCCAGCAGCTTAGCGACGTCTATCTACAATGAGCAGTTCTTC.